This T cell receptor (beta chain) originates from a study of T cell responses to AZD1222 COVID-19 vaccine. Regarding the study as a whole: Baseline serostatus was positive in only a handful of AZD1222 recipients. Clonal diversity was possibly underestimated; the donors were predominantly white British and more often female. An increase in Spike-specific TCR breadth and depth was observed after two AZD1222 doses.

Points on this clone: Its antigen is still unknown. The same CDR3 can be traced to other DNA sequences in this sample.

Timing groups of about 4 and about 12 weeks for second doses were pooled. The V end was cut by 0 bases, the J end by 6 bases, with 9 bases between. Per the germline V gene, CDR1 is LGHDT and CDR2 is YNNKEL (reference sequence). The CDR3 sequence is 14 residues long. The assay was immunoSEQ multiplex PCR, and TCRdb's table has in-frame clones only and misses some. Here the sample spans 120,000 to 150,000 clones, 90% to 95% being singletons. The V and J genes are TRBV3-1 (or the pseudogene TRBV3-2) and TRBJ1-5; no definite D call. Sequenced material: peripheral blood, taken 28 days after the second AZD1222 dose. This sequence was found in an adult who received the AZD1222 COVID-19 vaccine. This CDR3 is CASSQDLSGQPQHF. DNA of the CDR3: TGTGCCAGCAGCCAAGACTTATCCGGTCAGCCCCAGCATTTT.